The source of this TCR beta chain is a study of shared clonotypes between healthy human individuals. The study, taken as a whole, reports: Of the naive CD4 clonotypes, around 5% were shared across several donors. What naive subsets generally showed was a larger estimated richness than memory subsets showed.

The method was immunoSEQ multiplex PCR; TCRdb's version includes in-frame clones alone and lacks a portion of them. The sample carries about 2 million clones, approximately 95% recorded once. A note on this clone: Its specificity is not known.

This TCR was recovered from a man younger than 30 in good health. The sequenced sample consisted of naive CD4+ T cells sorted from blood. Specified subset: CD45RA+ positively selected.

CDR3 sequence: CASSQDTVGPGNTIYF. The CDR3 DNA sequence: TGCGCCAGCAGCCAAGATACAGTAGGACCGGGAAACACCATATATTTT. The J gene is TRBJ1-3, the V gene TRBV4-1; no definite D call. V was clipped by 0 bases and J by 4 bases, with 13 bases between them. The CDR3 sequence is 16 residues long. The germline V gene encodes CDR1 MGHRA and CDR2 YSYEKL.